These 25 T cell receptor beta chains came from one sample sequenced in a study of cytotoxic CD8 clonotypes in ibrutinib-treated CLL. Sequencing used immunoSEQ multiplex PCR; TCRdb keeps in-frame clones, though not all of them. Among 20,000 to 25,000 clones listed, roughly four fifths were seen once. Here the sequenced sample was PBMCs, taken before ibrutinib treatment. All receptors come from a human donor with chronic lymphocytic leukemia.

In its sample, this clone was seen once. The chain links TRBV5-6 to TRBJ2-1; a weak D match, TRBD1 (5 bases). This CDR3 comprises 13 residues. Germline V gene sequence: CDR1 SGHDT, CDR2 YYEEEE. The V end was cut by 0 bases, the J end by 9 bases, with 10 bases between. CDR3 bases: TGTGCCAGCAGCTTGGGCAGGGTAAGTGAGCAGTTCTTC. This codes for CASSLGRVSEQFF. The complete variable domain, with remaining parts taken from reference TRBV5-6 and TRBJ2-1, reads DAGVTQSPTHLIKTRGQQVTLRCSPKSGHDTVSWYQQALGQGPQFIFQYYEEEERQRGNFPDRFSGHQFPNYSSELNVNALLLGDSALYLCASSLGRVSEQFFGPGTRLTVL.

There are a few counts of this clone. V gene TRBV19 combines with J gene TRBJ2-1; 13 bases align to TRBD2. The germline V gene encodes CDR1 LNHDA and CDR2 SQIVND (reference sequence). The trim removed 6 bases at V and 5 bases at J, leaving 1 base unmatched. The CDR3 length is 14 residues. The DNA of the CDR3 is TGTGCCAGTAGGACTAGCGGGAGGAACAATGAGCAGTTCTTC. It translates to CASRTSGRNNEQFF.

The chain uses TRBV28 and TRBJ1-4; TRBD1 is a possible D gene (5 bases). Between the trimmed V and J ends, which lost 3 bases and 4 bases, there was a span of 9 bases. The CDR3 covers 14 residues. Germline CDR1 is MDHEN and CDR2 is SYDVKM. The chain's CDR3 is CASSFRTINEKLFF. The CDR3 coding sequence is TGTGCCAGCAGTTTTCGGACAATTAATGAAAAACTGTTTTTT.

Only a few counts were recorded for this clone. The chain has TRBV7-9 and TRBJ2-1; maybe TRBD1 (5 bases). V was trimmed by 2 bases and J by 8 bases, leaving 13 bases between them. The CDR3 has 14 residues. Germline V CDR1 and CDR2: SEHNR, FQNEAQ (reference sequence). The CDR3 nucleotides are TGTGCCAGCAGCTTAACTCCAGGGCTGGATGAGCAGTTCTTC. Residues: CASSLTPGLDEQFF.

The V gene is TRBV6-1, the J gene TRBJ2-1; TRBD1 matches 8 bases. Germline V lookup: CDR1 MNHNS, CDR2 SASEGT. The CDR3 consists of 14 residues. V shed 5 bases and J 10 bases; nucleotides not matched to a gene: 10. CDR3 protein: CASSLQGARGEQFF. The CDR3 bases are TGTGCCAGCAGTTTGCAGGGGGCGCGTGGGGAGCAGTTCTTC.

This CDR3 reads CASSLGTRFALNTEAFF. As DNA, the CDR3 is TGTGCCAGCAGCTTAGGGACACGCTTTGCATTGAACACTGAAGCTTTCTTT. The chain has TRBV7-8 and TRBJ1-1; D is possibly TRBD1 (5 bases). Germline V CDR1 and CDR2: SGHVS, FQNEAQ. CDR3 length: 17 residues. Trimming took 1 base from V and 0 from J, leaving 15 bases between them.

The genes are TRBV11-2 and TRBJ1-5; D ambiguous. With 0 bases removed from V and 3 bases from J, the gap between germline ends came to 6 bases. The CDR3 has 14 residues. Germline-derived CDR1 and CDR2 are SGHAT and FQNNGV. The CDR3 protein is CASSLEGDNQPQHF. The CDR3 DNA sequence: TGTGCCAGCAGCTTAGAAGGAGACAATCAGCCCCAGCATTTT.

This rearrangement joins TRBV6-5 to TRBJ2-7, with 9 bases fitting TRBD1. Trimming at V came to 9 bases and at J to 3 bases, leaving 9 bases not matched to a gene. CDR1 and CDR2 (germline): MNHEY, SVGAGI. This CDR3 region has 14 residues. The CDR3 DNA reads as TGTGCCAGTAAACAGGGGGCTGGGGGCTACGAGCAGTACTTC. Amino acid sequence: CASKQGAGGYEQYF.

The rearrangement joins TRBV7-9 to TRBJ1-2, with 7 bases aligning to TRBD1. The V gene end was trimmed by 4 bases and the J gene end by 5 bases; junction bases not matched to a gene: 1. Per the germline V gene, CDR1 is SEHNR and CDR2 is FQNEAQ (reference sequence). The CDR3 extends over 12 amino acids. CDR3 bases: TGTGCCAGCAGCTCGGGACAGTATGGCTACACCTTC. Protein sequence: CASSSGQYGYTF.

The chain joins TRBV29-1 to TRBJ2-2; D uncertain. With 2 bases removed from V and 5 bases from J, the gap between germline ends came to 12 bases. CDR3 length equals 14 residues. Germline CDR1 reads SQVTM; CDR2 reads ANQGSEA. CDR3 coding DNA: TGCAGCGTTGAAAGTGGCAGGCGGACCGGGGAGCTGTTTTTT. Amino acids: CSVESGRRTGELFF.

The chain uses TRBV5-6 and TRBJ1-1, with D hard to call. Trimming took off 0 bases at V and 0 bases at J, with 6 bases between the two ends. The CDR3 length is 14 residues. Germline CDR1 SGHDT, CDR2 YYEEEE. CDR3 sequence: CASSLDFMNTEAFF. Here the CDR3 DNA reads TGTGCCAGCAGCTTGGATTTTATGAACACTGAAGCTTTCTTT.

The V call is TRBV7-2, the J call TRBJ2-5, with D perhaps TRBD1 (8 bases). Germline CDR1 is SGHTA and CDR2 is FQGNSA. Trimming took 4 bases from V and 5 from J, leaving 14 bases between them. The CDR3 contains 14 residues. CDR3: CASSSGQGGETQYF. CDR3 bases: TGTGCCAGCAGCTCCGGACAGGGAGGGGAGACCCAGTACTTC.

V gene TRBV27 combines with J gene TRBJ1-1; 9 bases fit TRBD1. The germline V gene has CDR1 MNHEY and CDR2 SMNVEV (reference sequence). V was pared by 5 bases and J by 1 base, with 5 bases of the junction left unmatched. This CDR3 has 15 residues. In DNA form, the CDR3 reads TGTGCCAGCAGTAACCCGGGACAGGGGAACACTGAAGCTTTCTTT. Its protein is CASSNPGQGNTEAFF.

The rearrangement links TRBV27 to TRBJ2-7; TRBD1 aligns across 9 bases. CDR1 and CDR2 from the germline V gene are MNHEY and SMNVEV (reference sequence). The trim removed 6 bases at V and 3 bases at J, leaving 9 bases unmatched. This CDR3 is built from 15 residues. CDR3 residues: CASRMGGTGYYEQYF. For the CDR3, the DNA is TGTGCCAGCAGGATGGGTGGGACAGGGTACTACGAGCAGTACTTC.

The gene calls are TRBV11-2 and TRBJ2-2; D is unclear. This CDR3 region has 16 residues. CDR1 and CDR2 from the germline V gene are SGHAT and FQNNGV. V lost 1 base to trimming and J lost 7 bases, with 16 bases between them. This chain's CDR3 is CASSLVRGTAGGELFF. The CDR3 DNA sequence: TGTGCCAGCAGCTTAGTACGTGGAACAGCCGGCGGGGAGCTGTTTTTT.

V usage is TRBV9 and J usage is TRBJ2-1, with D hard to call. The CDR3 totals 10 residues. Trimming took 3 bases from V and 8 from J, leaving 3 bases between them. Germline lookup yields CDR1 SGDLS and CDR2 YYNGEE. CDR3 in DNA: TGTGCCAGCAGCGGCTATGAGCAGTTCTTC. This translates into CASSGYEQFF.

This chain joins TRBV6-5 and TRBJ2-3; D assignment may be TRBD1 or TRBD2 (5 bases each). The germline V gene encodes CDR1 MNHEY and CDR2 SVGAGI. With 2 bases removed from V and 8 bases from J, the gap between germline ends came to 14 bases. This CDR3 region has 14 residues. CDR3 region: CASSYEGGGRTQYF. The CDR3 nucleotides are TGTGCCAGCAGTTACGAAGGTGGGGGACGTACGCAGTATTTT.

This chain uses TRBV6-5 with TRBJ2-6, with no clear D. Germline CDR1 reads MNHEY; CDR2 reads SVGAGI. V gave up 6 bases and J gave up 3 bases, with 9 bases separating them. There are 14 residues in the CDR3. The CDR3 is CASSQIGGANVLTF. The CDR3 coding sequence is TGTGCCAGCAGCCAAATAGGTGGGGCCAACGTCCTGACTTTC.

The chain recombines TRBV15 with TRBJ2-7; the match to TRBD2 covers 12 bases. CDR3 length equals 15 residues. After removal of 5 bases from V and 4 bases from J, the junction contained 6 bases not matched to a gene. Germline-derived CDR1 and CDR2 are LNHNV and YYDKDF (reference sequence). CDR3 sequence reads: CATSPKLAGGYEQYF. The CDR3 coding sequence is TGTGCCACCAGCCCGAAACTAGCGGGGGGATACGAGCAGTACTTC.

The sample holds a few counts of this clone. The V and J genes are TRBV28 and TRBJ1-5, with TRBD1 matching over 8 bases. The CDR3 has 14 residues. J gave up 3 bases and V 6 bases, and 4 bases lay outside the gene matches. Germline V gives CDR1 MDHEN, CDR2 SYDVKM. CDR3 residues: CASSRTGFNQPQHF. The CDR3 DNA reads TGTGCCAGCAGCCGGACAGGGTTCAATCAGCCCCAGCATTTT.

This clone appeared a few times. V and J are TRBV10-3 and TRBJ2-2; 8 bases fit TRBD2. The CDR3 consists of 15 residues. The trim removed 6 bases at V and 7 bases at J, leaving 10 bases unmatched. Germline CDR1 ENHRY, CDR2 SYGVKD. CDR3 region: CAISASGGHGGELFF. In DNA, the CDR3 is TGTGCCATCAGCGCCTCGGGGGGGCATGGCGGGGAGCTGTTTTTT.

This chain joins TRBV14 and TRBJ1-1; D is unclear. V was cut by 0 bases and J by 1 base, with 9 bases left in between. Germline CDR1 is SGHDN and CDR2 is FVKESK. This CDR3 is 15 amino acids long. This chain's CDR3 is CASSQDRRANTEAFF. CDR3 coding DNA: TGTGCCAGCAGCCAAGATCGTAGGGCGAACACTGAAGCTTTCTTT.

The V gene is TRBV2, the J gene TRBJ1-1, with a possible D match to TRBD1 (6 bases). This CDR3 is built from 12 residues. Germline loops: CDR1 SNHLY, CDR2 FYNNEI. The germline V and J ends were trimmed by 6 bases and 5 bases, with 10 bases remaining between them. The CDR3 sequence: CASSADRTEAFF. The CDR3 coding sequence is TGTGCCAGCAGCGCGGACAGAACTGAAGCTTTCTTT.

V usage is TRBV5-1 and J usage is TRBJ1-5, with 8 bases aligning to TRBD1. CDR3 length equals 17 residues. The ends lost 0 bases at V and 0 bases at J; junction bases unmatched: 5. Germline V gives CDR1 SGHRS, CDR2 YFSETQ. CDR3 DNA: TGCGCCAGCAGCTTGGGGACAGGGAGTCTTAGCAATCAGCCCCAGCATTTT. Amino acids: CASSLGTGSLSNQPQHF.

CDR3 DNA sequence: TGTGCCAGCAGTTTAGGTAGAGGGGCCCTAAGTAGGCAGTATTTT. Translating it yields CASSLGRGALSRQYF. This chain uses TRBV27 with TRBJ2-3; D possibly uses TRBD1 or TRBD2 (5 bases each). V lost 2 bases to trimming and J lost 11 bases, with 20 bases between them. The CDR3 spans 15 residues. Per the germline V gene, CDR1 is MNHEY and CDR2 is SMNVEV (reference sequence).